The 23 T cell receptor beta chains below were found in one sample sequenced in a study of shared clonotypes between healthy human individuals. Sequenced by immunoSEQ multiplex PCR; TCRdb stores in-frame clones only, minus some. The sample lists 1.6 million or so clones; 95% to 97% were seen once. The sequenced sample consisted of naive CD4+ T cells sorted from blood. Subset in this sample: CD45RA+ positively selected. The receptors were sampled from a man aged 25 to 45 in good health.

J is TRBJ2-1 and V is TRBV5-4; TRBD2 aligns across 8 bases. CDR3 size: 16 residues. The germline V gene encodes CDR1 SGHNT and CDR2 YYREEE (reference sequence). Trimming at V came to 3 bases and at J to 1 base, leaving 6 bases not matched to a gene. CDR3 DNA: TGTGCCAGCAGCTCGGCCGGGACTAGGTCCTACAATGAGCAGTTCTTC. It translates to CASSSAGTRSYNEQFF.

The chain links TRBV10-1 to TRBJ2-2; no definite D call. Germline V gene data show CDR1 as WNHNN and CDR2 as SYGVQD (reference sequence). The CDR3 is 12 amino acids. With 6 bases removed from V and 6 bases from J, the gap between germline ends came to 8 bases. DNA for the CDR3: TGCGCCAGCAGCCGTTCGGCCGGGGAGCTGTTTTTT. It encodes CASSRSAGELFF.

The chain has TRBV11-2 and TRBJ2-6; D may correspond to TRBD1 or TRBD2 (5 bases each). The CDR3 spans 16 residues. Germline CDR1 reads SGHAT; CDR2 reads FQNNGV. V lost 4 bases to trimming and J lost 0 bases, with 10 bases between them. CDR3 DNA sequence: TGTGCCAGCAGCTGGGGACGGCTCTCTGGGGCCAACGTCCTGACTTTC. It yields the protein CASSWGRLSGANVLTF.

A note on this clone: The identical CDR3 is also encoded by other nucleotide sequences in the sample. The J gene is TRBJ2-1, the V gene TRBV9; D remains ambiguous. The CDR3 length is 15 residues. V was cut by 4 bases and J by 2 bases, with 13 bases left in between. Germline loops: CDR1 SGDLS, CDR2 YYNGEE. As DNA, the CDR3 is TGTGCCAGCAGCCCTTCGGCGCCGACCTACAATGAGCAGTTCTTC. This codes for CASSPSAPTYNEQFF.

This chain joins TRBV14 and TRBJ2-5; 10 nucleotides align to TRBD2. The ends lost 3 bases at V and 4 bases at J; junction bases unmatched: 8. Germline CDR1 reads SGHDN; CDR2 reads FVKESK. This CDR3 is 16 amino acids long. The CDR3 protein is CASSQARLAGAETQYF. Written as DNA, the CDR3 is TGTGCCAGCAGCCAGGCCCGTCTAGCGGGAGCAGAGACCCAGTACTTC.

The chain uses TRBV9 and TRBJ2-3, with TRBD2 as a possible D gene (5 bases). In germline, CDR1 is SGDLS, CDR2 YYNGEE. V was clipped by 0 bases and J by 0 bases, with 20 bases between them. The CDR3 has 19 residues. CDR3 amino acids: CASSVAGMRVSGSTDTQYF. The CDR3 DNA sequence: TGTGCCAGCAGCGTAGCGGGGATGAGAGTAAGCGGTAGCACAGATACGCAGTATTTT.

The chain is built from TRBV18 and TRBJ1-2, with D uncertain. Germline V gene lookup returns CDR1 KGHSH and CDR2 LQKENI. The V gene lost 2 bases and the J gene lost 6 bases, with 13 bases spanning the gap. This CDR3 comprises 14 residues. The CDR3 DNA is TGTGCCAGCTCACCAATACGCGTGGGAAATGGCTACACCTTC. This codes for CASSPIRVGNGYTF.

The table lists this clone with a few counts. This sequence joins TRBV6-5 and TRBJ2-1, with D maybe TRBD2 (5 bases). The CDR3 totals 13 residues. CDR1 is MNHEY, CDR2 SVGAGI, per germline. Trimming left V 2 bases short and J 6 bases short, with 8 bases between. The CDR3 coding sequence is TGTGCCAGCAGTTACGGACTTATCAATGAGCAGTTCTTC. Translation gives CASSYGLINEQFF.

This chain connects TRBV28 to TRBJ1-3; possible D gene TRBD1, 5 bases. There are 16 residues in the CDR3. Between the trimmed V and J ends, which lost 6 bases and 1 base, there was a span of 16 bases. The germline V gene encodes CDR1 MDHEN and CDR2 SYDVKM. CDR3 sequence: CASSRQKILSGNTIYF. The CDR3 nucleotides are TGTGCCAGCAGCCGACAGAAAATACTATCTGGAAACACCATATATTTT. Filled out from reference TRBV28 and TRBJ1-3, the complete variable domain reads DVKVTQSSRYLVKRTGEKVFLECVQDMDHENMFWYRQDPGLGLRLIYFSYDVKMKEKGDIPEGYSVSREKKERFSLILESASTNQTSMYLCASSRQKILSGNTIYFGEGSWLTVV.

This clone has a single count. This sequence joins TRBV5-5 and TRBJ2-1; the D gene could be TRBD1 or TRBD2 (5 bases each). Trimming removed 5 bases from V and 0 bases from J, with 15 bases in between. Germline CDR1 SGHKS, CDR2 YYEKEE (reference sequence). This CDR3 spans 16 amino acids. CDR3 bases: TGTGCCAGCAGTGGGGGTGCCCGGAGCTCCTACAATGAGCAGTTCTTC. It is translated as CASSGGARSSYNEQFF.

The J gene is TRBJ2-7, the V gene TRBV7-9; TRBD2 aligns across 10 bases. The CDR3 has 14 amino acids. Germline CDR1 and CDR2: SEHNR and FQNEAQ (reference sequence). Losses at the gene ends were 3 bases for V and 12 bases for J; bases not matched to a gene: 11. The CDR3, as DNA: TGTGCCAGCAGCTTTACTCCCTTCCTAGCGGGGGTGTACTTC. It translates to CASSFTPFLAGVYF.

The genes are TRBV5-4 and TRBJ1-2; weak D call: TRBD1 (5 bases). The germline V and J ends were trimmed by 0 bases and 4 bases, with 13 bases remaining between them. In germline, CDR1 is SGHNT, CDR2 YYREEE (reference sequence). This CDR3 comprises 15 residues. The CDR3 nucleotides are TGTGCCAGCAGCTTGGTGGGCAGGGTGACCTATGGCTACACCTTC. The encoded protein is CASSLVGRVTYGYTF.

A remark on this clone: Its ends do not fully match the called genes, so a read error is possible. The rearrangement uses TRBV28 and TRBJ1-5; 7 bases are shared with TRBD1. This CDR3 has 15 residues. Germline V gene sequence: CDR1 MDHEN, CDR2 SYDVKM. The chain's CDR3 is CVSSLQDRKNQPQHF. CDR3 nucleotide sequence: TGTGTCAGCAGTTTGCAGGACAGGAAGAATCAGCCCCAGCATTTT.

With respect to this clone: The sample holds other DNA sequences that translate to the same CDR3. The chain uses TRBV18 and TRBJ2-3, with TRBD2 matching over 7 bases. The V gene end was trimmed by 3 bases and the J gene end by 0 bases; junction bases not matched to a gene: 6. The CDR3 length is 16 residues. The V gene's germline CDR1 is KGHSH and CDR2 LQKENI. The CDR3 spells CASSPVSGTSTDTQYF. The CDR3, as DNA: TGTGCCAGCTCACCGGTCAGCGGGACTAGCACAGATACGCAGTATTTT.

The chain carries TRBV20-1 and TRBJ2-7; D is unclear. This CDR3 comprises 11 residues. With 4 bases removed from V and 4 bases from J, the gap between germline ends came to 8 bases. The germline V gene has CDR1 DFQATT and CDR2 SNEGSKA (reference sequence). The CDR3 reads CSATFAYEQYF. CDR3 in DNA: TGCAGTGCTACCTTCGCGTACGAGCAGTACTTC.

The count of this clone is one. In DNA, the CDR3 is TGTGCCAGCAGCCCCCGACTAGCGGACCTCTCCTACGAGCAGTACTTC. Amino acid sequence: CASSPRLADLSYEQYF. The chain has TRBV11-2 and TRBJ2-7; 9 nucleotides agree with TRBD2. Germline V lookup: CDR1 SGHAT, CDR2 FQNNGV. The CDR3 totals 16 residues. V was clipped by 5 bases and J by 0 bases; unmatched bases: 8.

The chain couples TRBV28 to TRBJ1-5, with D possibly being TRBD1 (5 bases). The CDR3 has 19 amino acids. V lost 3 bases, J lost 5 bases, and 26 bases lay in between. Germline loops: CDR1 MDHEN, CDR2 SYDVKM. CDR3 protein: CASSFELRLAGLGDQPQHF. The CDR3 nucleotides are TGTGCCAGCAGTTTTGAACTTCGATTGGCAGGGCTTGGAGATCAGCCCCAGCATTTT.

The chain joins TRBV28 to TRBJ2-7; the match to TRBD2 covers 9 bases. V gave up 5 bases and J gave up 3 bases; unmatched junction bases: 8. There are 15 residues in the CDR3. Looked up from germline, CDR1 is MDHEN and CDR2 is SYDVKM. The CDR3 spells CASSEWTSANYEQYF. The CDR3 nucleotides read TGTGCCAGCAGTGAGTGGACTAGCGCAAACTACGAGCAGTACTTC. Full variable domain (missing parts from reference TRBV28 and TRBJ2-7): DVKVTQSSRYLVKRTGEKVFLECVQDMDHENMFWYRQDPGLGLRLIYFSYDVKMKEKGDIPEGYSVSREKKERFSLILESASTNQTSMYLCASSEWTSANYEQYFGPGTRLTVT.

V is TRBV2 and J is TRBJ2-2; 7 bases align to TRBD1. CDR1 and CDR2 from the germline V gene are SNHLY and FYNNEI. V trimming: 4 bases; J trimming: 1 base; junction bases outside the gene matches: 3. The CDR3 consists of 15 residues. CDR3 residues: CASSVTGMNTGELFF. In DNA, the CDR3 is TGTGCCAGCAGTGTGACAGGGATGAACACCGGGGAGCTGTTTTTT.

The chain carries TRBV6-1 and TRBJ2-5; D remains ambiguous. V was clipped by 8 bases and J by 5 bases, with 15 bases between them. Germline V gives CDR1 MNHNS, CDR2 SASEGT. The CDR3 length is 13 residues. In DNA form, the CDR3 reads TGTGCCAGCGGCAACATACTCTGGGAGACCCAGTACTTC. It is translated as CASGNILWETQYF.

V and J are TRBV11-1 and TRBJ2-2; 7 bases map to TRBD2. V lost 1 base and J lost 0; bases outside the gene matches: 2. CDR3 size: 16 residues. Germline loops: CDR1 SGHAT, CDR2 FQDESV (reference sequence). The CDR3 coding sequence is TGTGCCAGCAGCTTAGTAGGACTAGCGAACACCGGGGAGCTGTTTTTT. This translates into CASSLVGLANTGELFF.

The chain couples TRBV28 to TRBJ1-5; tentative D call: TRBD1 (5 bases). Trimming took 5 bases from V and 3 from J, leaving 17 bases between them. The CDR3 totals 16 residues. CDR1 MDHEN and CDR2 SYDVKM come from the germline V gene. DNA for the CDR3: TGTGCCAGCAGTCCCGCCGGGGCACGGGTCAATCAGCCCCAGCATTTT. It encodes CASSPAGARVNQPQHF.

V and J are TRBV7-8 and TRBJ2-5, with D hard to call. CDR3 length: 13 residues. V lost 5 bases and J lost 2, with 9 bases in between. Germline-derived CDR1 and CDR2 are SGHVS and FQNEAQ. CDR3 bases: TGTGCCAGCAGCCCCGGGTCACAAGAGACCCAGTACTTC. As protein: CASSPGSQETQYF.